This T cell receptor beta chain was found in a study of blood T cell repertoires in COVID-19. Clones were sequenced by immunoSEQ multiplex PCR, and TCRdb holds only the in-frame ones, with some missing. The table shows fewer than 350,000 clones, with 65% to 90% occurring only once. Sequenced material: peripheral blood. The receptor comes from an older woman with active or convalescent COVID-19.

CDR3 nucleotides: TGTGCCAGCTGTGAGCGGGGGGGCCGTCAGTCCTACGAGCAGTACTTC. Protein product: CASCERGGRQSYEQYF. The genes are TRBV3-1 (or the pseudogene TRBV3-2) and TRBJ2-7; TRBD2 aligns across 10 bases. This CDR3 is built from 16 residues. With 8 bases clipped from V and 1 base from J, the junction kept 11 bases outside the gene matches. The V gene's germline CDR1 is LGHDT and CDR2 YNNKEL (reference sequence).